The present T cell receptor (beta chain) was sequenced within a study of cytomegalovirus exposure and HLA in healthy donors. Across the whole study: Within the Caucasian-associated ancestry cluster were around four fifths of the roughly 400 genotyped donors. Study outcomes and limitations: Association of fewer than 20,000 TCR beta sequences with HLA alleles was found at 0.05 false discovery rate in a later analysis. CMV serostatus alone was available as immune exposure information.

Per germline, CDR1 SGDLS and CDR2 YYNGEE. V was clipped by 3 bases and J by 8 bases, with 15 bases between them. CDR3 length equals 14 residues. Notes on this clone: Its antigen remains unidentified.

A multiplex PCR was run with 60 Vbeta primers and 13 Jbeta primers. Produced via immunoSEQ multiplex PCR; TCRdb's table is partial and in-frame only. The sample consists of tens of thousands of clones, around 72% of them appearing once. Sequenced input: PBMCs. The clonotype was recovered from a male donor in good health and CMV-seropositive. The chain joins TRBV9 to TRBJ2-4, with D perhaps TRBD2 (5 bases). CDR3 sequence: CASSALEVPDIQYF. In DNA, the CDR3 is TGTGCCAGCAGCGCACTAGAAGTCCCCGACATTCAGTACTTC.